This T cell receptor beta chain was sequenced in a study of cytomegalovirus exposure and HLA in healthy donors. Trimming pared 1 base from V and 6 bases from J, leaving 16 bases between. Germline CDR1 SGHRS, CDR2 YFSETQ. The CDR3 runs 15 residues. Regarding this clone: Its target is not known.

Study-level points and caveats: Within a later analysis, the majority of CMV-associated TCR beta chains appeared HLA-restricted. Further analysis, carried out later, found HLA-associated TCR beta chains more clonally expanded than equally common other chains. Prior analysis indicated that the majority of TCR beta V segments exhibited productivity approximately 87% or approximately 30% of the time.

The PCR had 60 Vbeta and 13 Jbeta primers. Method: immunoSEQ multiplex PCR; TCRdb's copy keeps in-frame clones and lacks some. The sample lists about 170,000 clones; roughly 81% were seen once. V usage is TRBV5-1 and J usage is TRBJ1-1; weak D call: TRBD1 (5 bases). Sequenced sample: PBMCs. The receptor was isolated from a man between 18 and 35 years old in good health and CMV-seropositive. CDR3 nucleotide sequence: TGCGCCAGCAGCTTGATGCCCTCTGGGGGGGCTGAAGCTTTCTTT. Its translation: CASSLMPSGGAEAFF.